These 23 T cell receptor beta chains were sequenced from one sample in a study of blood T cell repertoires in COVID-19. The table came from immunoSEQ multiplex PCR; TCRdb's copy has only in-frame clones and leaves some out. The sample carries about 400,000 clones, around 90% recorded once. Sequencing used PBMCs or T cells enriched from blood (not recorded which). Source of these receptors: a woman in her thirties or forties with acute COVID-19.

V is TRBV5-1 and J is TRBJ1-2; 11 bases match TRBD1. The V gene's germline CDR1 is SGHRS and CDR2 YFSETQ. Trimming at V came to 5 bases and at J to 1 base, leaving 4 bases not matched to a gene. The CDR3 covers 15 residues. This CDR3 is CASRADRGLNYGYTF. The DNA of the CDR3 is TGCGCCAGCAGGGCGGACAGGGGGCTTAACTATGGCTACACCTTC.

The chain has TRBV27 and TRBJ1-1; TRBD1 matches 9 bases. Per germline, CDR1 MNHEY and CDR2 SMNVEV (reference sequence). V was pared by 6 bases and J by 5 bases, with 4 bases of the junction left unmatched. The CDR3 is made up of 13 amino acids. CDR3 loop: CASRATGGTEAFF. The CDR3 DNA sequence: TGTGCCAGCAGGGCGACAGGGGGAACTGAAGCTTTCTTT.

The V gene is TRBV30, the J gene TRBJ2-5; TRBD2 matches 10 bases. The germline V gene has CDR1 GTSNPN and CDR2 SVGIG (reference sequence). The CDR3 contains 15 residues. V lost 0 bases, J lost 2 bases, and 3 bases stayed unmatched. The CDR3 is CAWSVLAGLQETQYF. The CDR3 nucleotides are TGTGCCTGGAGTGTACTAGCGGGGCTACAAGAGACCCAGTACTTC. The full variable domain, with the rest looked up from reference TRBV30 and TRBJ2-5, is SQTIHQWPATLVQPVGSPLSLECTVEGTSNPNLYWYRQAAGRGLQLLFYSVGIGQISSEVPQNLSASRPQDRQFILSSKKLLLSDSGFYLCAWSVLAGLQETQYFGPGTRLLVL.

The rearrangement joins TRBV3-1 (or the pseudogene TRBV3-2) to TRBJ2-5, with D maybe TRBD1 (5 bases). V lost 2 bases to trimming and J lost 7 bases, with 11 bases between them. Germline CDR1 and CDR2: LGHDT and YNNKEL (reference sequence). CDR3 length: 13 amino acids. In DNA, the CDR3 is TGTGCCAGCAGCCAACGTAGTACAGGGACCCAGTACTTC. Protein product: CASSQRSTGTQYF.

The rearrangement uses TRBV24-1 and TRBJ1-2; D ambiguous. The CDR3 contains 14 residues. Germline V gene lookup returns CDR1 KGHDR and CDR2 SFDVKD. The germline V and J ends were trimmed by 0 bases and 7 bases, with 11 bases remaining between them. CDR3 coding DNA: TGTGCCACCAGTGATTTGCAATCGGTAGTTGGCTACACCTTC. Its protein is CATSDLQSVVGYTF.

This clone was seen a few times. CDR3 loop: CASSARTNPSYEQYF. The CDR3, as DNA: TGTGCCAGCAGTGCGCGGACAAACCCCTCCTACGAGCAGTACTTC. The chain has TRBV7-9 and TRBJ2-7, with D perhaps matching TRBD1 (5 bases). CDR3 length: 15 amino acids. Looked up from germline, CDR1 is SEHNR and CDR2 is FQNEAQ (reference sequence). With 6 bases removed from V and 0 bases from J, the gap between germline ends came to 15 bases.

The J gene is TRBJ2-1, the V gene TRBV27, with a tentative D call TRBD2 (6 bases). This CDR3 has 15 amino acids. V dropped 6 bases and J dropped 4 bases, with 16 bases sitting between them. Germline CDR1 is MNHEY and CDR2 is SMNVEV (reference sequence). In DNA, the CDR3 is TGTGCCAGCAGCCTGCCTAGCGAACCATACAATGAGCAGTTCTTC. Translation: CASSLPSEPYNEQFF.

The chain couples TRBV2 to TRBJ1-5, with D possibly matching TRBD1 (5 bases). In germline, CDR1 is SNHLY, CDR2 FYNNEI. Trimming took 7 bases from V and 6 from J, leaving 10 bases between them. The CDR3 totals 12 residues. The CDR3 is CASKGRGQPQHF. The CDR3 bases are TGTGCCAGCAAGGGGCGGGGTCAGCCCCAGCATTTT.

CDR3 sequence (DNA): TGTGCCAGCAGCCGGGACTTCCGCTCCCTTGAGCAGTTCTTC. It codes for CASSRDFRSLEQFF. The chain links TRBV5-4 to TRBJ2-1; the D gene is possibly TRBD2 (6 bases). Germline V gene lookup returns CDR1 SGHNT and CDR2 YYREEE (reference sequence). V shed 4 bases and J shed 9 bases, with 17 bases lying between them. The CDR3 is 14 residues long.

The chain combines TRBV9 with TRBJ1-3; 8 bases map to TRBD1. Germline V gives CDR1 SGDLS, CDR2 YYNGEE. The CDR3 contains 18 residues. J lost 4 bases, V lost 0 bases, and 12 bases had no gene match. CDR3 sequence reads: CASSVEAGTGPSGNTIYF. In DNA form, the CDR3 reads TGTGCCAGCAGCGTAGAGGCCGGGACAGGACCATCCGGAAACACCATATATTTT.

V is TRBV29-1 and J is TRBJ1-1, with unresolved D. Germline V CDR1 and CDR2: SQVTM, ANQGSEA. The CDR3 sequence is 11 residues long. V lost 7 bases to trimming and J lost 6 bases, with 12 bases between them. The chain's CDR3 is CSALLAAEAFF. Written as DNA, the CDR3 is TGCAGCGCCTTACTTGCCGCTGAAGCTTTCTTT.

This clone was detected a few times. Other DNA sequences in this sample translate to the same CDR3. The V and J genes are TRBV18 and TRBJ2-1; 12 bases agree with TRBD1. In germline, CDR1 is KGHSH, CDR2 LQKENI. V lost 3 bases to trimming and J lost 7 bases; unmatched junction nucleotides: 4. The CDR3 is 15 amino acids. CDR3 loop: CASSPGQGARNEQFF. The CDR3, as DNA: TGTGCCAGCTCACCGGGACAGGGGGCGCGGAATGAGCAGTTCTTC.

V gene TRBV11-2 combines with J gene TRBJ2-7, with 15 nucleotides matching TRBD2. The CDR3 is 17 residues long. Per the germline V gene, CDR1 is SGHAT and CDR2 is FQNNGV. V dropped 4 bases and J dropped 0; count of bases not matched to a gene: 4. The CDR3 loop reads CASSSRTSGGASYEQYF. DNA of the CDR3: TGTGCCAGCAGCTCCCGGACTAGCGGGGGGGCCTCCTACGAGCAGTACTTC.

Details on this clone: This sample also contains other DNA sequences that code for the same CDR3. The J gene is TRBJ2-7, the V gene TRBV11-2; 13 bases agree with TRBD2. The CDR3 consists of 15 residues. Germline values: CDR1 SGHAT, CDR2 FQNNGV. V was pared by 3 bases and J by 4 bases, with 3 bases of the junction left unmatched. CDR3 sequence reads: CASSFTSGGAYEQYF. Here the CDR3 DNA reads TGTGCCAGCAGCTTCACTAGCGGGGGGGCGTACGAGCAGTACTTC.

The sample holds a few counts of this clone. For the CDR3, the DNA is TGTGCCAGCAGCTCCATGTCCCTGAGCCGTGACGAGCAGTACTTC. It translates to CASSSMSLSRDEQYF. The chain couples TRBV7-9 to TRBJ2-7; no firm D call. The V gene lost 4 bases and the J gene lost 5 bases, with 18 bases spanning the gap. Germline V lookup: CDR1 SEHNR, CDR2 FQNEAQ (reference sequence). The CDR3 contains 15 residues.

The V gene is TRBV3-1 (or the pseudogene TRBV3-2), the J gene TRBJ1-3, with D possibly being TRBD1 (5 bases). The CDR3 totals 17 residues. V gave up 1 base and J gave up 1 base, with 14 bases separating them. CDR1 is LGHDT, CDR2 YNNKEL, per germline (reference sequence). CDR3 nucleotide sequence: TGTGCCAGCAGCCAAGGGGGCCCTACCATTTCTGGAAACACCATATATTTT. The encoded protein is CASSQGGPTISGNTIYF.

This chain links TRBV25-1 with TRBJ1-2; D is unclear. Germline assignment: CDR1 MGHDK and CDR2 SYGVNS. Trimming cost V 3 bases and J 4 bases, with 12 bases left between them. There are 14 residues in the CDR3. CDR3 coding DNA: TGTGCCAGCAGTGAGTGGAGTGGTGTCTATGGCTACACCTTC. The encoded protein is CASSEWSGVYGYTF.

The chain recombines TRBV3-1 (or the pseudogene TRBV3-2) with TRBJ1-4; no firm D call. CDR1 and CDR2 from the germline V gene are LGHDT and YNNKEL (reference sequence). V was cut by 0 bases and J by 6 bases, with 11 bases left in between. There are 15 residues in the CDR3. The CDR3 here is CASSQELRSHEKLFF. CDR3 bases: TGTGCCAGCAGCCAAGAACTCAGGTCTCATGAAAAACTGTTTTTT.

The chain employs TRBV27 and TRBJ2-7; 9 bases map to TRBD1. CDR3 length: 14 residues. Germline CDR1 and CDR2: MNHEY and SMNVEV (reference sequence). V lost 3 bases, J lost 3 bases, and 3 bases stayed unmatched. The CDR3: CASSLTGGVYEQYF. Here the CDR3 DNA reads TGTGCCAGCAGTTTGACAGGGGGGGTCTACGAGCAGTACTTC.

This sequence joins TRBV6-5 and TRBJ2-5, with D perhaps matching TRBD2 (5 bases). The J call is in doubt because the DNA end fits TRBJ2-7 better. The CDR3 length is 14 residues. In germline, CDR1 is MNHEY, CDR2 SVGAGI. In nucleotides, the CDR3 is TGTGCCAGCAGTTACGGAGGCAGAACCTACGAGCAGTACTTC. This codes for CASSYGGRTYEQYF.

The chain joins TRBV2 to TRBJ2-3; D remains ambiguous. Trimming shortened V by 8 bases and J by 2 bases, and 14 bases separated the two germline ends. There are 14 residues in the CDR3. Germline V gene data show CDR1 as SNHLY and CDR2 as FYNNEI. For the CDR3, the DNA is TGTGCCAGCCGCGGCCGGTTCTTCACAGATACGCAGTATTTT. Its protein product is CASRGRFFTDTQYF. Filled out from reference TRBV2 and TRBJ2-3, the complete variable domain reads EPEVTQTPSHQVTQMGQEVILRCVPISNHLYFYWYRQILGQKVEFLVSFYNNEISEKSEIFDDQFSVERPDGSNFTLKIRSTKLEDSAMYFCASRGRFFTDTQYFGPGTRLTVL.

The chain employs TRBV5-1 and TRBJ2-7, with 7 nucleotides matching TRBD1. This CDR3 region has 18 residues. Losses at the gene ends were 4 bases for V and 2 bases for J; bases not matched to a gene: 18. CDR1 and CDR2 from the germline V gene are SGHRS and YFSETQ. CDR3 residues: CASSPATKQGTFPYEQYF. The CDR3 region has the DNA TGCGCCAGCAGCCCCGCTACCAAACAGGGGACCTTCCCCTACGAGCAGTACTTC. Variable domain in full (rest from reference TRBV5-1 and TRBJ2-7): KAGVTQTPRYLIKTRGQQVTLSCSPISGHRSVSWYQQTPGQGLQFLFEYFSETQRNKGNFPGRFSGRQFSNSRSEMNVSTLELGDSALYLCASSPATKQGTFPYEQYFGPGTRLTVT.

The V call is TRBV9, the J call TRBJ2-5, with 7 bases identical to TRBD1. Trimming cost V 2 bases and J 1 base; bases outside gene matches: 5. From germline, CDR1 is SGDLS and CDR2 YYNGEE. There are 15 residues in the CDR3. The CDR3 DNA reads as TGTGCCAGCAGCGTCGGGACAGTAGTCCAAGAGACCCAGTACTTC. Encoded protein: CASSVGTVVQETQYF.